Below, one T cell receptor beta chain is given with its context. These data belong to a study of CD8 T cells in Susac syndrome. Trimming took 1 base from V and 4 from J, leaving 13 bases between them. The CDR3 extends over 14 amino acids. Germline-derived CDR1 and CDR2 are DFQATT and SNEGSKA (reference sequence). RNA, at about 0.45 to 1 ug, was reverse transcribed with random hexamers. An immunoSEQ multiplex PCR amplified TCR beta CDR3 over 54 Vbeta and 13 Jbeta. TCRdb redid the calling of the immunoSEQ multiplex PCR reads with MiXCR, one entry per CDR3 protein. The sample lists 150,000 or so distinct CDR3 sequences, 95% occurring once.

This receptor was taken from a human donor with Susac syndrome. The gene calls are TRBV20-1 and TRBJ1-2; no clear D gene. Sequencing was done on a sample of CD4+ T cells from PBMCs. Here the CDR3 DNA reads TGCAGTGCTAGAGCCCTGCCCAGCTCCTATGGCTACACCTTC. As protein: CSARALPSSYGYTF.